This entry features one T cell receptor beta chain sequence. Its antigen is still unknown. This sample is drawn from a study of vaccination and CD4 T cells after COVID-19. Study background: Overlapping spike peptides of SARS-CoV-2, HCoV-NL63, HCoV-OC43 and HCoV-229E stimulated the cells.

Treatment described: approximately 11-day PBMC culture with coronavirus spike peptide pools or control peptides (ViraFEST assay). Cultured CD4+ T cell DNA underwent sequencing with the Oncomine TCR Beta short-read assay. TCRdb re-called the PCR reads through MiXCR, storing one row per CDR3 protein. The table records more than 20,000 distinct CDR3 sequences, 50% to 70% of them present only once. This CDR3 contains 14 residues. With V trimmed by 6 bases and J by 6 bases, 10 bases remained unmatched. This receptor was obtained from a human donor who received a COVID-19 vaccine. The chain couples TRBV12-3 or TRBV12-4 to TRBJ2-7; 8 bases line up with TRBD1. Sequenced material: CD4+ T cells from blood, cultured in vitro, taken after SARS-CoV-2 vaccination. The CDR3: CASSLQGVSGEQYF. As DNA, the CDR3 is TGTGCCAGCAGCTTACAGGGGGTTTCAGGCGAGCAGTACTTC.